Below are 26 T cell receptor beta chains sequenced from a single sample in a study of Graves' ophthalmopathy and Graves' hyperthyroidism. The TCR beta CDR3 regions underwent amplification from RNA transcripts. A first-round RT-PCR used HTBI primers, followed by a second-round multiplex PCR. MiXCR, applied by TCRdb to the multiplex PCR reads, yields one record per CDR3 protein. This sample carries 52,000 or so distinct CDR3 sequences, roughly 46% of them seen once, and the ten largest clones take 4.5% to 5%. Sequencing was carried out using peripheral blood. These receptors were obtained from an adult woman with Graves' ophthalmopathy.

This clonotype showed up just a few times. The CDR3 does not end in the conserved phenylalanine or tryptophan, so this is likely a read error. The chain employs TRBV20-1 and TRBJ2-5; D uncertain. Per the germline V gene, CDR1 is DFQATT and CDR2 is SNEGSKA (reference sequence). This CDR3 has 12 amino acids. V lost 6 bases, J lost 7 bases, and 15 bases lay in between. Here the CDR3 reads CSAETGPGTQYC. DNA for the CDR3: TGCAGTGCCGAGACTGGACCCGGGACCCAGTACTGC.

The V and J genes are TRBV5-1 and TRBJ1-1; the D is unclear. Germline CDR1 is SGHRS and CDR2 is YFSETQ. The CDR3 length is 16 residues. V gave up 2 bases and J gave up 4 bases, with 18 bases separating them. The CDR3 DNA sequence: TGCGCCAGCAGCTTAGGGCGGGGTTCTTTACGCACTGAAGCTTTCTTT. Translating gives CASSLGRGSLRTEAFF.

The gene calls are TRBV29-1 and TRBJ2-3; 7 bases fit TRBD1. The CDR3 extends over 15 amino acids. With 3 bases clipped from V and 0 bases from J, the junction kept 6 bases outside the gene matches. Germline assignment: CDR1 SQVTM and CDR2 ANQGSEA. This CDR3 is CSVDPGTESTDTQYF. The CDR3 DNA sequence: TGCAGCGTTGACCCCGGGACAGAGAGCACAGATACGCAGTATTTT.

The chain employs TRBV20-1 and TRBJ2-7; 12 nucleotides line up with TRBD2. CDR1 is DFQATT and CDR2 is SNEGSKA in the germline V gene (reference sequence). J gave up 5 bases and V 2 bases, and 10 bases lay outside the gene matches. The CDR3 runs 16 residues. This CDR3 reads CSARSLAGGPGDEQYF. As DNA, the CDR3 is TGCAGTGCTAGATCGCTAGCGGGAGGGCCGGGGGACGAGCAGTACTTC.

This clonotype was seen a few times. CDR3 sequence: CASSSRGSGNTIYF. DNA for the CDR3: TGTGCCAGCAGTTCACGGGGTTCTGGAAACACCATATATTTT. The rearrangement joins TRBV27 to TRBJ1-3; D unclear. Germline V gives CDR1 MNHEY, CDR2 SMNVEV (reference sequence). This CDR3 has 14 residues. Trimming removed 4 bases from V and 1 base from J, with 8 bases in between.

This clonotype was picked up many times. The V call is TRBV7-2, the J call TRBJ2-7, with unresolved D. The CDR3 has 12 amino acids. The germline V gene has CDR1 SGHTA and CDR2 FQGNSA. Trimming shortened V by 1 base and J by 6 bases, and 7 bases separated the two germline ends. The CDR3 region has the DNA TGTGCCAGCAGCTTAGGGACCCCCGAGCAGTACTTC. Amino acids: CASSLGTPEQYF.

V gene TRBV20-1 combines with J gene TRBJ2-3, with 7 bases aligning to TRBD1. Germline CDR1 is DFQATT and CDR2 is SNEGSKA (reference sequence). This CDR3 has 16 amino acids. V shed 6 bases and J 6 bases; nucleotides not matched to a gene: 18. CDR3 region: CSAQGESETKVDTQYF. DNA for the CDR3: TGCAGTGCCCAGGGGGAGTCGGAGACCAAGGTGGATACGCAGTATTTT.

There are many counts of this clonotype. The rearrangement links TRBV9 to TRBJ2-3; D gene ambiguous. Trimming left V 4 bases short and J 1 base short, with 16 bases between. There are 16 residues in the CDR3. CDR1 SGDLS and CDR2 YYNGEE come from the germline V gene. This CDR3 reads CASSYRILSGTDTQYF. The DNA for the CDR3 is TGTGCCAGCAGCTACCGCATACTAAGCGGCACAGATACGCAGTATTTT.

The chain is built from TRBV7-9 and TRBJ1-6; D unresolved. Germline V gene lookup returns CDR1 SEHNR and CDR2 FQNEAQ (reference sequence). This CDR3 has 14 residues. V was cut by 4 bases and J by 10 bases, with 14 bases left in between. The CDR3 sequence is CASSSPGSRSPLHF. CDR3 sequence (DNA): TGTGCCAGCAGCTCACCCGGGTCGAGGTCACCCCTCCACTTT.

As to this clonotype: This could be a read error, since a much larger clone is one nucleotide away. The V and J genes are TRBV6-1 and TRBJ2-1; TRBD2 agrees at 11 bases. The CDR3 totals 16 residues. Germline-derived CDR1 and CDR2 are MNHNS and SASEGT. V gave up 4 bases and J gave up 12 bases; unmatched junction bases: 14. For the CDR3, the DNA is TGTGCCAGCAGTGTCCGACTAGCGGGACGGACGGATGGGCAGTTCTTC. Its translation is CASSVRLAGRTDGQFF.

The genes are TRBV9 and TRBJ1-2, with TRBD1 as a possible D gene (5 bases). Germline V lookup: CDR1 SGDLS, CDR2 YYNGEE. V dropped 3 bases and J dropped 2 bases, with 20 bases sitting between them. The CDR3 contains 17 residues. The CDR3 DNA follows: TGTGCCAGCAGCGAAGAAGACAGCGATTGGGGCAACTATGGCTACACCTTC. This encodes CASSEEDSDWGNYGYTF.

This clonotype was observed a handful of times. The V and J genes are TRBV10-2 and TRBJ1-5, with a weak D call TRBD1 (5 bases). The CDR3 runs 13 residues. V was clipped by 6 bases and J by 7 bases, with 13 bases between them. Per germline, CDR1 WSHSY and CDR2 SAAADI. The CDR3 nucleotides read TGCGCCAGCAGCGCAGGGTTTCGGCAGCCCCAGCATTTT. As protein: CASSAGFRQPQHF.

This clonotype has a count of ten or more. This chain joins TRBV14 and TRBJ2-5; D is ambiguous. Germline lookup yields CDR1 SGHDN and CDR2 FVKESK. The CDR3 contains 13 residues. Trimming took 4 bases from V and 1 from J, leaving 7 bases between them. The CDR3 sequence: CASSRPGQETQYF. CDR3 coding DNA: TGTGCCAGCAGCCGACCAGGCCAAGAGACCCAGTACTTC.

The rearrangement joins TRBV6-1 to TRBJ1-3, with a tentative D call TRBD1 (5 bases). Germline V CDR1 and CDR2: MNHNS, SASEGT. The germline V and J ends were trimmed by 7 bases and 8 bases, with 21 bases remaining between them. The CDR3 sequence is 15 residues long. CDR3 DNA: TGTGCCAGCACGGAGCGTCAGGGAAGCGGCTACACCATATATTTT. Its protein is CASTERQGSGYTIYF.

This clonotype was counted only a few times. This chain uses TRBV19 with TRBJ2-6; D unclear. The germline V and J ends were trimmed by 5 bases and 0 bases, with 11 bases remaining between them. The germline gives CDR1 LNHDA, CDR2 SQIVND (reference sequence). The length of the CDR3 is 16 residues. For the CDR3, the DNA is TGTGCCAGTAGTGCCCTAACAAGCTCTGGGGCCAACGTCCTGACTTTC. This gives the protein CASSALTSSGANVLTF.

Of note for this clonotype: The junction departs from the called germline gene at one end, perhaps through a read error. The chain links TRBV7-2 to TRBJ2-1; TRBD2 is a possible D gene (6 bases). This CDR3 is built from 15 residues. Looked up from germline, CDR1 is SGHTA and CDR2 is FQGNSA. The CDR3 reads CASGFDGLIYNEQFF. The CDR3 nucleotides are TGTGCCAGCGGCTTCGACGGACTAATTTACAATGAGCAGTTCTTC.

This clonotype was counted ten times or more. This chain connects TRBV6-1 to TRBJ2-1; 11 nucleotides align to TRBD2. Germline assignment: CDR1 MNHNS and CDR2 SASEGT. The J segment lost 5 bases and the V segment lost 4 bases, leaving 4 bases of the junction unmatched. The CDR3 consists of 15 residues. The CDR3 coding sequence is TGTGCCAGCAGTGGTTCTAGCGGGAGGCACAATGAGCAGTTCTTC. Its translation is CASSGSSGRHNEQFF.

The rearrangement links TRBV7-2 to TRBJ2-7, with D possibly matching TRBD2 (5 bases). Trimming pared 0 bases from V and 2 bases from J, leaving 8 bases between. The CDR3 spans 14 residues. Germline CDR1 reads SGHTA; CDR2 reads FQGNSA. The CDR3 DNA reads as TGTGCCAGCAGCTTAGCAGGACTGGCCTACGAGCAGTACTTC. Translation: CASSLAGLAYEQYF.

V usage is TRBV7-4 and J usage is TRBJ2-1; 13 positions agree with TRBD2. CDR1 and CDR2 from the germline V gene are SGHVT and SQSDAQ. Unmatched junction bases numbered 12, after V lost 5 bases and J lost 8 bases. The CDR3 spans 17 residues. The CDR3 nucleotides read TGTGCCAGCAGCGCTGGACTAGCGGGAGAGCAGGTCGATGAGCAGTTCTTC. Amino acid sequence: CASSAGLAGEQVDEQFF.

This clonotype occurred many times. The chain joins TRBV10-3 to TRBJ2-3; a weak D match, TRBD2 (7 bases). The CDR3 is 15 residues long. Germline values: CDR1 ENHRY, CDR2 SYGVKD. Deletions cut 9 bases from V and 5 bases from J, with 21 bases between. The CDR3 sequence: CAIRGGGPSEDTQYF. The CDR3 nucleotides are TGTGCCATAAGAGGGGGAGGGCCTTCGGAAGATACGCAGTATTTT.

Concerning this clonotype itself: The junction shows a germline mismatch at one end, possibly a read error. The chain carries TRBV25-1 and TRBJ1-2; no clear D gene. CDR3 length: 15 amino acids. Germline V CDR1 and CDR2: MGHDK, SYGVNS. Here the CDR3 DNA reads TGTGCCTGCAGTGAATCTGGAGACTCCATATATGGCTACGCCTTC. Translation: CACSESGDSIYGYAF.

This clonotype came up many times. J is TRBJ2-7 and V is TRBV20-1; 8 positions agree with TRBD1. Germline-derived CDR1 and CDR2 are DFQATT and SNEGSKA (reference sequence). V lost 0 bases and J lost 3; bases outside the gene matches: 10. The CDR3 has 16 amino acids. The CDR3 coding sequence is TGCAGTGCTAGAGATCGGAGGGGCAGGGGGCACTACGAGCAGTACTTC. Translating gives CSARDRRGRGHYEQYF.

The chain links TRBV27 to TRBJ2-2; D may be TRBD2 (5 bases). Germline CDR1 is MNHEY and CDR2 is SMNVEV (reference sequence). The V gene lost 1 base and the J gene lost 1 base, with 16 bases spanning the gap. There are 18 residues in the CDR3. As DNA, the CDR3 is TGTGCCAGCAGTTTATGGGCCCCCACTAGAGGGAACACCGGGGAGCTGTTTTTT. Protein sequence: CASSLWAPTRGNTGELFF.

This clonotype has a count of ten or more. The J gene is TRBJ2-1, the V gene TRBV4-2; TRBD2 aligns across 13 bases. CDR3 length: 17 residues. J gave up 9 bases and V 0 bases, and 8 bases lay outside the gene matches. The germline V gene encodes CDR1 LGHNA and CDR2 YNFKEQ. CDR3 coding DNA: TGTGCCAGCAGCCAAGATTTTGGGACTAGCGGGATCATTGAGCAGTTCTTC. Its translation is CASSQDFGTSGIIEQFF.

This clonotype was detected ten times or more. This sequence joins TRBV4-3 and TRBJ2-5; a weak D match, TRBD1 (5 bases). The CDR3 sequence is 14 residues long. V was clipped by 0 bases and J by 1 base, with 6 bases between them. CDR1 is LGHNA and CDR2 is YSLEER in the germline V gene. CDR3 protein: CASSQEGPQETQYF. CDR3 bases: TGCGCCAGCAGCCAAGAGGGGCCCCAAGAGACCCAGTACTTC.

The V call is TRBV2, the J call TRBJ1-5, with D perhaps TRBD1 (5 bases). The CDR3 length is 13 residues. CDR1 is SNHLY, CDR2 FYNNEI, per germline. V lost 6 bases and J 1 base, leaving 7 bases between the germline ends. The CDR3 region has the DNA TGTGCCAGCAGAGACAGAAGCAATCAGCCCCAGCATTTT. It specifies CASRDRSNQPQHF.